What follows are 31 T cell receptor beta chains derived from one specimen sequenced in a study of blood T cell repertoires in COVID-19. Measured with immunoSEQ multiplex PCR; TCRdb has only the in-frame clones, and not every one. This table holds 120,000 to 150,000 clones, roughly 89% found once. The sequencing input was PBMCs or T cells enriched from blood (not recorded which). Receptors originate from a woman between 45 and 60 years old who had been exposed to COVID-19.

CDR3 nucleotide sequence: TGTGCCAGCAGTTTATTCGCAGTCTCGAACACCGGGGAGCTGTTTTTT. Translated, it gives CASSLFAVSNTGELFF. J is TRBJ2-2 and V is TRBV27; D is undetermined. The CDR3 covers 16 residues. Germline lookup yields CDR1 MNHEY and CDR2 SMNVEV (reference sequence). Trimming cost V 1 base and J 0 bases, with 9 bases left between them.

J is TRBJ1-6 and V is TRBV7-2; weak D call: TRBD1 (5 bases). This CDR3 spans 14 amino acids. The germline gives CDR1 SGHTA, CDR2 FQGNSA. Trimming took 5 bases from V and 8 from J, leaving 13 bases between them. The CDR3 nucleotides read TGTGCCAGCAGCACAGACTCGGGGGATTCACCCCTCCACTTT. Translating it yields CASSTDSGDSPLHF.

The V call is TRBV2, the J call TRBJ2-5; D might be TRBD2 (5 bases). Germline CDR1 is SNHLY and CDR2 is FYNNEI. Trimming pared 8 bases from V and 4 bases from J, leaving 14 bases between. The CDR3 is 13 amino acids. The CDR3 nucleotides are TGTGCCAGCGAGTTCCGGAGGTCAGAGACCCAGTACTTC. Amino acid sequence: CASEFRRSETQYF.

This clone was observed once. This chain links TRBV19 with TRBJ1-2; maybe TRBD1 (6 bases). Germline CDR1 reads LNHDA; CDR2 reads SQIVND (reference sequence). Trimming took 8 bases from V and 8 from J, leaving 21 bases between them. CDR3 length: 14 amino acids. As DNA, the CDR3 is TGTGCCAGTTCTCTTACAGGGTCTGGAGCAGGCTACACCTTC. As protein: CASSLTGSGAGYTF.

A remark on this clone: One base away lies a much larger clone, so this may be a sequencing read error. V and J are TRBV2 and TRBJ1-2; 8 positions match TRBD1. J was trimmed by 3 bases and V by 5 bases; bases with no gene match: 2. CDR1 and CDR2 from the germline V gene are SNHLY and FYNNEI. The CDR3 is 13 residues long. CDR3 nucleotide sequence: TGTGCCAGCAGTTACAGGGGGGACTATGGCTACACCTTC. Encoded protein: CASSYRGDYGYTF.

Comments on this clone: Germline and junction disagree at one end, which may indicate a read error. The chain is built from TRBV5-1 and TRBJ1-1; D may be TRBD1 (5 bases). The germline V gene has CDR1 SGHRS and CDR2 YFSETQ. This CDR3 is built from 15 residues. CDR3 region: CASSLDSEGNSEAFF. Here the CDR3 DNA reads TGCGCCAGCAGCTTGGATTCGGAGGGGAACTCTGAAGCTTTCTTT.

The rearrangement uses TRBV4-2 and TRBJ1-1, with D perhaps matching TRBD1 (6 bases). The germline V gene encodes CDR1 LGHNA and CDR2 YNFKEQ. V lost 4 bases to trimming and J lost 3 bases, with 12 bases between them. The CDR3 extends over 14 amino acids. In DNA form, the CDR3 reads TGTGCCAGCAGCCTACAACCAGGGGACACTGAAGCTTTCTTT. Residues: CASSLQPGDTEAFF.

V is TRBV5-6 and J is TRBJ2-7, with a tentative D call TRBD1 (6 bases). Between the trimmed V and J ends, which lost 4 bases and 0 bases, there was a span of 11 bases. Germline lookup yields CDR1 SGHDT and CDR2 YYEEEE. There are 14 residues in the CDR3. The CDR3 nucleotides are TGTGCCAGCAGCGCTACAGGGATCTCCTACGAGCAGTACTTC. This encodes CASSATGISYEQYF.

The chain joins TRBV9 to TRBJ2-1; weak D call: TRBD2 (5 bases). This CDR3 is 15 amino acids long. Trimming removed 0 bases at V and 8 bases at J, with 15 bases between. In germline, CDR1 is SGDLS, CDR2 YYNGEE. CDR3 bases: TGTGCCAGCAGCGTAGGCGGTCACCCCGGGGATGAGCAGTTCTTC. Its protein is CASSVGGHPGDEQFF.

The rearrangement joins TRBV7-5 to TRBJ2-2; the tabulated D call, TRBD1, remains unverified against the DNA. TRBV7-5 has pseudogene status. This CDR3 is built from 14 residues. In nucleotides, the CDR3 is TGTGCCAGAAGCCGACAGGGGAATACCGGGGAGCTGTTTTTT. Translated: CARSRQGNTGELFF.

This clone was observed a single time. J is TRBJ2-3 and V is TRBV9; TRBD2 matches at 8 bases. The CDR3 runs to 14 residues. CDR1 is SGDLS, CDR2 YYNGEE, per germline. The trim removed 6 bases at V and 4 bases at J, leaving 7 bases unmatched. CDR3 region: CASTRTSNSDTQYF. The CDR3 DNA reads as TGTGCCAGCACCAGGACTAGCAACTCAGATACGCAGTATTTT.

The chain has TRBV18 and TRBJ1-2, with D hard to call. Germline CDR1 and CDR2: KGHSH and LQKENI. Trimming cost V 1 base and J 5 bases, with 8 bases left between them. The CDR3 is made up of 13 amino acids. The CDR3 region has the DNA TGTGCCAGCTCACCACAACGAGAATATGGCTACACCTTC. Translation: CASSPQREYGYTF. The variable domain in full, with the rest retrieved from reference TRBV18 and TRBJ1-2, is NAGVMQNPRHLVRRRGQEARLRCSPMKGHSHVYWYRQLPEEGLKFMVYLQKENIIDESGMPKERFSAEFPKEGPSILRIQQVVRGDSAAYFCASSPQREYGYTFGSGTRLTVV.

The chain uses TRBV9 and TRBJ2-2; D not resolved. V was cut by 3 bases and J by 1 base, with 10 bases left in between. CDR1 and CDR2 from the germline V gene are SGDLS and YYNGEE. The CDR3 contains 15 residues. The CDR3: CASSARFGNTGELFF. The CDR3 DNA is TGTGCCAGCAGCGCTCGGTTTGGGAACACCGGGGAGCTGTTTTTT.

CDR3 nucleotide sequence: TGTGCCAGCAAAGAGGGAGGCTACCGGGAGCAGTTCTTC. It encodes CASKEGGYREQFF. The chain combines TRBV27 with TRBJ2-1, with D possibly being TRBD2 (6 bases). This CDR3 spans 13 amino acids. Trimming removed 7 bases at V and 10 bases at J, with 17 bases between. Germline assignment: CDR1 MNHEY and CDR2 SMNVEV (reference sequence).

This chain's CDR3 is CASSVDGTSEQFF. CDR3 DNA sequence: TGTGCCAGCAGCGTAGATGGTACCAGTGAGCAGTTCTTC. The chain employs TRBV9 and TRBJ2-1; no reliable D call. CDR3 length equals 13 residues. Trimming took off 0 bases at V and 9 bases at J, with 10 bases between the two ends. Germline V gene sequence: CDR1 SGDLS, CDR2 YYNGEE.

The rearrangement uses TRBV11-2 and TRBJ2-7, with TRBD1 matching 7 bases. J gave up 6 bases and V 3 bases, and 8 bases lay outside the gene matches. The germline V gene encodes CDR1 SGHAT and CDR2 FQNNGV. CDR3 length: 14 residues. The CDR3 here is CASSFRDSRFEQYF. Here the CDR3 DNA reads TGTGCCAGCAGCTTCCGGGACAGTAGGTTCGAGCAGTACTTC.

The rearrangement links TRBV11-2 to TRBJ2-3, with 9 bases lining up with TRBD2. The V and J ends lost 2 bases and 4 bases, in that order; junction bases with no gene match: 4. The germline V gene has CDR1 SGHAT and CDR2 FQNNGV. CDR3 size: 15 residues. The CDR3 protein is CASSLKGLAADTQYF. Here the CDR3 DNA reads TGTGCCAGCAGCTTAAAGGGACTAGCAGCAGATACGCAGTATTTT.

The chain couples TRBV7-2 to TRBJ2-3; D unclear. The CDR3 has 13 residues. V was trimmed by 4 bases and J by 4 bases, leaving 9 bases between them. Germline-derived CDR1 and CDR2 are SGHTA and FQGNSA. The CDR3 sequence is CASSSPGSDTQYF. The CDR3 coding sequence is TGTGCCAGCAGCTCCCCAGGATCAGATACGCAGTATTTT.

CDR3: CASSPGDRDYGYTF. The CDR3 region has the DNA TGTGCCAGCAGCCCGGGCGACAGAGACTATGGCTACACCTTC. The chain links TRBV5-8 to TRBJ1-2, with a possible D match to TRBD1 (5 bases). The germline V gene encodes CDR1 SGHTS and CDR2 YDEGEE. V was cut by 4 bases and J by 3 bases, with 13 bases left in between. The CDR3 has 14 residues. The whole variable domain, remainder taken from reference TRBV5-8 and TRBJ1-2, is EAGVTQSPTHLIKTRGQQATLRCSPISGHTSVYWYQQALGLGLQFLLWYDEGEERNRGNFPPRFSGRQFPNYSSELNVNALELEDSALYLCASSPGDRDYGYTFGSGTRLTVV.

CDR3 bases: TGTGCCAGTAGTATTGACAGGGGCAATGAGCAGTTCTTC. Amino acid sequence: CASSIDRGNEQFF. The rearrangement uses TRBV19 and TRBJ2-1, with TRBD1 matching over 8 bases. With 3 bases clipped from V and 6 bases from J, the junction kept 1 base outside the gene matches. The CDR3 has 13 residues. Germline CDR1 LNHDA, CDR2 SQIVND (reference sequence).

The chain links TRBV5-1 to TRBJ1-2, with a tentative D call TRBD1 (5 bases). Germline values: CDR1 SGHRS, CDR2 YFSETQ. Between the trimmed V and J ends, which lost 3 bases and 3 bases, there was a span of 18 bases. This CDR3 has 16 amino acids. As DNA, the CDR3 is TGCGCCAGCAGCTCCGGAAGGGGCGAGAGTTACTATGGCTACACCTTC. Its protein is CASSSGRGESYYGYTF.

CDR3 sequence (DNA): TGTGCCAGCAGAGAAGTAGGGGGGGTCTATGGCTACACCTTC. It translates to CASREVGGVYGYTF. This chain uses TRBV27 with TRBJ1-2; a weak D match, TRBD1 (6 bases). V was clipped by 6 bases and J by 4 bases, with 15 bases between them. Per the germline V gene, CDR1 is MNHEY and CDR2 is SMNVEV (reference sequence). This CDR3 is 14 amino acids long.

The genes are TRBV6-5 and TRBJ2-3; D call uncertain. Germline lookup yields CDR1 MNHEY and CDR2 SVGAGI. This CDR3 is 13 amino acids long. The V gene lost 6 bases and the J gene lost 1 base, with 8 bases spanning the gap. As DNA, the CDR3 is TGTGCCAGCAGACCCCGGGGCACAGATACGCAGTATTTT. Translation: CASRPRGTDTQYF.

In its sample, this clone was seen once. The V call is TRBV29-1, the J call TRBJ1-3, with D possibly TRBD1 on 6 matching bases. CDR3 length equals 11 residues. The germline gives CDR1 SQVTM, CDR2 ANQGSEA. Trimming shortened V by 4 bases and J by 8 bases, and 9 bases separated the two germline ends. CDR3 nucleotide sequence: TGCAGCGTTGGAGGGGGGGACACCATATATTTT. This translates into CSVGGGDTIYF. The full variable domain, its missing parts supplied by reference TRBV29-1 and TRBJ1-3, is SAVISQKPSRDICQRGTSLTIQCQVDSQVTMMFWYRQQPGQSLTLIATANQGSEATYESGFVIDKFPISRPNLTFSTLTVSNMSPEDSSIYLCSVGGGDTIYFGEGSWLTVV.

The chain is built from TRBV19 and TRBJ2-3; 10 bases match TRBD1. Germline V lookup: CDR1 LNHDA, CDR2 SQIVND (reference sequence). This CDR3 has 15 amino acids. Germline trimming cut 4 bases from V and 6 bases from J; bases unmatched to any gene: 7. The CDR3 loop is CASSTRGTGADTQYF. CDR3 nucleotide sequence: TGTGCCAGTAGTACCCGCGGGACAGGGGCGGATACGCAGTATTTT.

The sample holds one count of this clone. V usage is TRBV30 and J usage is TRBJ2-1; 7 nucleotides agree with TRBD1. The CDR3 totals 14 residues. Losses at the gene ends were 4 bases for V and 2 bases for J; bases not matched to a gene: 5. The germline gives CDR1 GTSNPN, CDR2 SVGIG (reference sequence). The CDR3 is CAWTRQGTYNEQFF. CDR3 DNA sequence: TGTGCCTGGACTCGACAGGGTACCTACAATGAGCAGTTCTTC.

The genes are TRBV29-1 and TRBJ1-3; 7 bases agree with TRBD1. From germline, CDR1 is SQVTM and CDR2 ANQGSEA. The CDR3 is 11 amino acids. V lost 7 bases and J lost 8; bases outside the gene matches: 5. The CDR3 nucleotides are TGCAGCGCCAGGACAGGCCACACCATATATTTT. This encodes CSARTGHTIYF. Full variable domain (rest looked up from reference TRBV29-1 and TRBJ1-3): SAVISQKPSRDICQRGTSLTIQCQVDSQVTMMFWYRQQPGQSLTLIATANQGSEATYESGFVIDKFPISRPNLTFSTLTVSNMSPEDSSIYLCSARTGHTIYFGEGSWLTVV.

V is TRBV5-4 and J is TRBJ2-5, with D uncertain. The CDR3 runs to 17 residues. The V and J ends lost 4 bases and 1 base respectively, with 20 bases between them. Germline V gene lookup returns CDR1 SGHNT and CDR2 YYREEE (reference sequence). Here the CDR3 reads CASSPSPVTAGQETQYF. The CDR3 DNA sequence: TGTGCCAGCAGCCCCAGCCCGGTCACGGCAGGCCAAGAGACCCAGTACTTC.

V gene TRBV7-6 combines with J gene TRBJ2-1; 9 bases line up with TRBD2. CDR1 SGHVS and CDR2 FNYEAQ come from the germline V gene. Trimming took 0 bases from V and 6 from J; bases not matched to a gene: 3. The CDR3 length is 15 residues. CDR3 sequence (DNA): TGTGCCAGCAGCTTAGCCCCTAGCGGGACCAATGAGCAGTTCTTC. Its translation: CASSLAPSGTNEQFF.

The chain links TRBV7-8 to TRBJ1-2; TRBD1 is a possible D gene (5 bases). Germline CDR1 SGHVS, CDR2 FQNEAQ. The CDR3 extends over 15 amino acids. With 1 base removed from V and 2 bases from J, the gap between germline ends came to 11 bases. The CDR3 bases are TGTGCCAGCAGCTTAGATAGTCAGGGAAACTATGGCTACACCTTC. As protein: CASSLDSQGNYGYTF.

The J gene is TRBJ1-1, the V gene TRBV19; 7 positions agree with TRBD1. Trimming cost V 5 bases and J 4 bases; bases outside gene matches: 19. There are 18 residues in the CDR3. Germline V lookup: CDR1 LNHDA, CDR2 SQIVND (reference sequence). The DNA for the CDR3 is TGTGCCAGTAGTCTCACGGGACAGACTATATTCTTGGCCACTGAAGCTTTCTTT. Amino acids: CASSLTGQTIFLATEAFF. The complete variable domain, with remaining parts taken from reference TRBV19 and TRBJ1-1, reads DGGITQSPKYLFRKEGQNVTLSCEQNLNHDAMYWYRQDPGQGLRLIYYSQIVNDFQKGDIAEGYSVSREKKESFPLTVTSAQKNPTAFYLCASSLTGQTIFLATEAFFGQGTRLTVV.